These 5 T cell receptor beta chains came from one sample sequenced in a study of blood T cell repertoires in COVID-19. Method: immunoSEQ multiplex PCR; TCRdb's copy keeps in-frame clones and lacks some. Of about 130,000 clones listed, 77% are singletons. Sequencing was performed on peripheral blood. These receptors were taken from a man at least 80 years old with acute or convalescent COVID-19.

The CDR3 DNA sequence: TGTGCCAGCAGCGGGGGGGCCTACAATGAGCAGTTCTTC. It yields the protein CASSGGAYNEQFF. The chain has TRBV14 and TRBJ2-1, with 7 bases fitting TRBD2. The CDR3 is 13 amino acids. In germline, CDR1 is SGHDN, CDR2 FVKESK. With 5 bases clipped from V and 2 bases from J, the junction kept 0 bases outside the gene matches. The entire variable domain, with the rest obtained from reference TRBV14 and TRBJ2-1, is as follows: EAGVTQFPSHSVIEKGQTVTLRCDPISGHDNLYWYRRVMGKEIKFLLHFVKESKQDESGMPNNRFLAERTGGTYSTLKVQPAELEDSGVYFCASSGGAYNEQFFGPGTRLTVL.

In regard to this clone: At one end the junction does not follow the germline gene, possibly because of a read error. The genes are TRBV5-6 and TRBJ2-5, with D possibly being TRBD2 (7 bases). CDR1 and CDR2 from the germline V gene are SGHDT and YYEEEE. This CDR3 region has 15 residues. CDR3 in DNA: TGTGCCAGCAACTTGAGGGGGGGCGTAGGAGAGACCCAGTACTTC. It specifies CASNLRGGVGETQYF.

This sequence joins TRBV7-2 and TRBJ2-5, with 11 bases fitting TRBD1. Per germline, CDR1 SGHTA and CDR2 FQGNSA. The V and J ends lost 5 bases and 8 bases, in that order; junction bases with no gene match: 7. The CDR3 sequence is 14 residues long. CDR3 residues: CASSAGQGAKTQYF. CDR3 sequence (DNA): TGTGCCAGCAGCGCAGGACAGGGGGCGAAAACCCAGTACTTC.

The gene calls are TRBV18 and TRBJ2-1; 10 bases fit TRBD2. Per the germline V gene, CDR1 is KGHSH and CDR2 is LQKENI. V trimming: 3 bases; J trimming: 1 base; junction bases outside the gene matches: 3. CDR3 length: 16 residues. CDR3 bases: TGTGCCAGCTCACCTACTAGCGGGGCGTCCTACAATGAGCAGTTCTTC. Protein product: CASSPTSGASYNEQFF.

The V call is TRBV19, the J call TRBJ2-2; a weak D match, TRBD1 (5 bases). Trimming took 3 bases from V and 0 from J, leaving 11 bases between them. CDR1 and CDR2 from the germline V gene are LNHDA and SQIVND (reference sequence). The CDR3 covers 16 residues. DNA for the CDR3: TGTGCCAGTAGTATCCAGGGCGGAACGAACACCGGGGAGCTGTTTTTT. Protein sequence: CASSIQGGTNTGELFF.